Following are 30 T cell receptor beta chains from one sample sequenced in a study of T cell repertoires in cytomegalovirus infection. TCRdb reanalysed the reads using MiXCR and keeps one entry per CDR3 protein. This table has 150,000 or so distinct CDR3 sequences, around 24% appearing once. The specimen was PBMCs. Every receptor here comes from a human donor in good health (CMV status not recorded). Some clones in this sample may be carry-over from other donors' samples.

The CDR3 sequence is CASTYRRTQETQYF. The CDR3 nucleotides read TGTGCCAGCACCTATCGACGGACACAAGAGACCCAGTACTTC. The V call is TRBV28, the J call TRBJ2-5; the D gene is possibly TRBD1 (5 bases). The V end was cut by 7 bases, the J end by 2 bases, with 14 bases between. The germline V gene encodes CDR1 MDHEN and CDR2 SYDVKM. This CDR3 has 14 amino acids.

Only a few counts were recorded for this clonotype. This chain uses TRBV20-1 with TRBJ2-1, with D possibly being TRBD1 or TRBD2 (5 bases each). Per germline, CDR1 DFQATT and CDR2 SNEGSKA (reference sequence). Trimming shortened V by 6 bases and J by 2 bases, and 17 bases separated the two germline ends. This CDR3 comprises 15 residues. CDR3 nucleotide sequence: TGCAGTGCCGTCTCCCTGGGGGACCCCTACAATGAGCAGTTCTTC. It is translated as CSAVSLGDPYNEQFF.

The sample holds a few counts of this clonotype. The chain is built from TRBV5-6 and TRBJ2-1; D is perhaps TRBD2 (6 bases). There are 12 residues in the CDR3. Germline V gives CDR1 SGHDT, CDR2 YYEEEE. V was clipped by 2 bases and J by 14 bases, with 14 bases between them. DNA of the CDR3: TGTGCCAGCAGCTTAATAAGGTCGGGGGAGTTCTTC. It translates to CASSLIRSGEFF.

The rearrangement links TRBV27 to TRBJ2-6; unclear D gene. V lost 6 bases and J 2 bases, leaving 5 bases between the germline ends. Germline values: CDR1 MNHEY, CDR2 SMNVEV (reference sequence). This CDR3 contains 13 residues. CDR3 loop: CASSRAGANVLTF. CDR3 in DNA: TGTGCCAGCAGCCGGGCTGGGGCCAACGTCCTGACTTTC.

V and J are TRBV19 and TRBJ2-1, with D possibly being TRBD2 (6 bases). V lost 6 bases and J 1 base, leaving 10 bases between the germline ends. From germline, CDR1 is LNHDA and CDR2 SQIVND (reference sequence). The CDR3 has 14 residues. The CDR3, as DNA: TGTGCCAGTAGAATGGGGGGTTCCTACAATGAGCAGTTCTTC. This gives the protein CASRMGGSYNEQFF.

This clonotype appeared a few times. The chain carries TRBV7-6 and TRBJ2-5, with D unresolved. Germline V lookup: CDR1 SGHVS, CDR2 FNYEAQ. The CDR3 spans 13 residues. V shed 4 bases and J shed 4 bases, with 10 bases lying between them. The CDR3 DNA reads TGTGCCAGCAGCTCCCTTTCGATAGAGACCCAGTACTTC. Translation: CASSSLSIETQYF.

This clonotype was observed a handful of times. This chain uses TRBV5-5 with TRBJ2-2; the match to TRBD1 covers 7 bases. Germline CDR1 and CDR2: SGHKS and YYEKEE (reference sequence). CDR3 length: 17 residues. V shed 4 bases, J shed 2 bases, and the junction held 11 bases outside the gene matches. CDR3 in DNA: TGTGCCAGCAGCGTCCCCACAGGGGCGGCCAACACCGGGGAGCTGTTTTTT. This encodes CASSVPTGAANTGELFF.

This clonotype has a handful of counts. This chain connects TRBV29-1 to TRBJ2-2; D is tentatively TRBD1 or TRBD2 (5 bases each). CDR3 length: 15 amino acids. V was pared by 7 bases and J by 2 bases, with 17 bases between. CDR1 and CDR2 from the germline V gene are SQVTM and ANQGSEA. The CDR3 sequence: CSARDGTLNTGELFF. In DNA form, the CDR3 reads TGCAGCGCAAGGGACGGAACCCTCAACACCGGGGAGCTGTTTTTT.

Concerning this clonotype itself: An end of the junction differs from the germline gene, which may be a read error. The chain joins TRBV7-4 to TRBJ1-4, with 10 positions matching TRBD1. The CDR3 totals 17 residues. Germline-derived CDR1 and CDR2 are SGHVT and SQSDAQ. The CDR3 here is CASGFSLPGQGTEKLFF. Written as DNA, the CDR3 is TGTGCCAGCGGCTTTTCACTCCCGGGACAGGGGACTGAAAAACTGTTTTTT.

CDR3 loop: CASSQTAGGAVKNIQYF. The DNA of the CDR3 is TGCGCCAGCAGCCAAACCGCCGGGGGGGCGGTCAAAAACATTCAGTACTTC. The chain couples TRBV4-1 to TRBJ2-4; 8 nucleotides line up with TRBD2. The CDR3 sequence is 17 residues long. CDR1 and CDR2 (germline): MGHRA, YSYEKL. V shed 2 bases, J shed 3 bases, and the junction held 9 bases outside the gene matches.

This clonotype was detected only a few times. The genes are TRBV28 and TRBJ1-5; TRBD1 might be the D (5 bases). Germline loops: CDR1 MDHEN, CDR2 SYDVKM. This CDR3 region has 15 residues. Trimming took 1 base from V and 2 from J, leaving 9 bases between them. The CDR3, as DNA: TGTGCCAGCAGTTTATCCGGGACGGGCAATCAGCCCCAGCATTTT. The encoded protein is CASSLSGTGNQPQHF.

The chain is built from TRBV5-1 and TRBJ2-7; a possible D gene is TRBD1 (6 bases). This CDR3 has 14 amino acids. Per germline, CDR1 SGHRS and CDR2 YFSETQ. V gave up 0 bases and J gave up 4 bases, with 11 bases separating them. CDR3 sequence reads: CASSLDRDMYEQYF. In DNA form, the CDR3 reads TGCGCCAGCAGCTTGGACAGGGACATGTACGAGCAGTACTTC.

The chain has TRBV12-3 or TRBV12-4 and TRBJ2-2; D not certain. The V and J ends lost 1 base and 6 bases respectively, with 12 bases between them. The CDR3 totals 15 residues. CDR3 sequence (DNA): TGTGCCAGCAGTTTAGGCGTCAGTATCTCCGGGGAGCTGTTTTTT. Protein: CASSLGVSISGELFF.

The chain is built from TRBV7-6 and TRBJ1-1, with D perhaps TRBD1 (5 bases). This CDR3 has 14 residues. V lost 1 base, J lost 5 bases, and 11 bases lay in between. CDR1 and CDR2 from the germline V gene are SGHVS and FNYEAQ. CDR3 residues: CASSLVGVRTEAFF. The CDR3 nucleotides are TGTGCCAGCAGCTTAGTAGGGGTAAGGACTGAAGCTTTCTTT.

The chain carries TRBV28 and TRBJ2-6; D gene unclear. This CDR3 spans 15 amino acids. V lost 3 bases, J lost 0 bases, and 6 bases lay in between. Germline CDR1 is MDHEN and CDR2 is SYDVKM. As DNA, the CDR3 is TGTGCCAGCAGTTTCGGCAACTCTGGGGCCAACGTCCTGACTTTC. Protein: CASSFGNSGANVLTF. Combining the CDR3 with reference TRBV28 and TRBJ2-6 gives the whole variable domain DVKVTQSSRYLVKRTGEKVFLECVQDMDHENMFWYRQDPGLGLRLIYFSYDVKMKEKGDIPEGYSVSREKKERFSLILESASTNQTSMYLCASSFGNSGANVLTFGAGSRLTVL.

The chain links TRBV28 to TRBJ2-7, with D hard to call. The CDR3 runs 12 residues. Germline V gene lookup returns CDR1 MDHEN and CDR2 SYDVKM. Trimming cost V 5 bases and J 3 bases, with 8 bases left between them. The CDR3 bases are TGTGCCAGCAGTCCCTATGGCTACGAGCAGTACTTC. Translated: CASSPYGYEQYF.

The V gene is TRBV28, the J gene TRBJ2-2; tentatively, D is TRBD2 (5 bases). CDR1 and CDR2 (germline): MDHEN, SYDVKM. The germline V and J ends were trimmed by 6 bases and 7 bases, with 12 bases remaining between them. The CDR3 loop spans 13 amino acids. For the CDR3, the DNA is TGTGCCAGCAGAGTAGCGTGGAGCGGGGAGCTGTTTTTT. Translating gives CASRVAWSGELFF.

This clonotype appeared a few times. This chain links TRBV28 with TRBJ2-7, with a tentative D call TRBD2 (5 bases). V was clipped by 3 bases and J by 2 bases, with 11 bases between them. The CDR3 contains 14 residues. Germline V gene lookup returns CDR1 MDHEN and CDR2 SYDVKM. CDR3 nucleotides: TGTGCCAGCAGTTTCTTCGAGGGAGCCTACGAGCAGTACTTC. Residues: CASSFFEGAYEQYF.

This clonotype was picked up a small number of times. The V and J genes are TRBV4-1 and TRBJ2-5; a weak D match, TRBD1 (5 bases). The germline gives CDR1 MGHRA, CDR2 YSYEKL. CDR3 length equals 14 residues. Deletions cut 1 base from V and 1 base from J, with 7 bases between. In DNA form, the CDR3 reads TGCGCCAGCAGCCAAGCTGACAGCCAAGAGACCCAGTACTTC. Protein: CASSQADSQETQYF.

The chain joins TRBV20-1 to TRBJ1-6; TRBD1 matches at 10 bases. Germline V lookup: CDR1 DFQATT, CDR2 SNEGSKA (reference sequence). The CDR3 has 12 amino acids. The V gene end was trimmed by 5 bases and the J gene end by 8 bases; junction bases not matched to a gene: 0. The CDR3 region is CSAGTGDSPLHF. The CDR3 DNA follows: TGCAGTGCTGGGACAGGGGATTCACCCCTCCACTTT.

This clonotype was observed a few times. One junction end disagrees with the germline gene, perhaps due to a read error. This chain connects TRBV19 to TRBJ2-5; D is perhaps TRBD1 or TRBD2 (6 bases each). Germline V lookup: CDR1 LNHDA, CDR2 SQIVND (reference sequence). This CDR3 contains 14 residues. The CDR3 DNA is TGTGCCAGTCGTATGATCGGGGGCGGGGAGACCCAGTACTTC. This sequence encodes CASRMIGGGETQYF.

J is TRBJ2-7 and V is TRBV28, with unresolved D. The CDR3 consists of 11 residues. Germline V gives CDR1 MDHEN, CDR2 SYDVKM. V lost 5 bases to trimming and J lost 1 base, with 3 bases between them. The CDR3 nucleotides are TGTGCCAGCAGTGTGTCCTACGAGCAGTACTTC. It codes for CASSVSYEQYF.

For the CDR3, the DNA is TGTGCCAGCAGCCTCCGTACAGCTGGAAACACCATATATTTT. Encoded protein: CASSLRTAGNTIYF. V gene TRBV13 combines with J gene TRBJ1-3; D is undetermined. Germline lookup yields CDR1 PRHDT and CDR2 FYEKMQ (reference sequence). The CDR3 runs 14 residues. V was trimmed by 5 bases and J by 2 bases, leaving 10 bases between them.

This clonotype has just a few counts. The CDR3 coding sequence is TGTGCCAGCAGTCCCCGGGGCAGGCTGCACGAGCAGTACTTC. Encoded protein: CASSPRGRLHEQYF. The V call is TRBV28, the J call TRBJ2-7; D may correspond to TRBD1 or TRBD2 (5 bases each). This CDR3 contains 14 residues. Trimming cost V 5 bases and J 5 bases, with 16 bases left between them. In germline, CDR1 is MDHEN, CDR2 SYDVKM.

The V and J genes are TRBV6-2 or TRBV6-3 and TRBJ1-1; 7 positions agree with TRBD1. CDR1 is MNHEY and CDR2 is SVGEGT in the germline V gene. Unmatched junction bases numbered 10, after V lost 8 bases and J lost 7 bases. The CDR3 has 13 amino acids. CDR3 DNA sequence: TGTGCCAGCGTTCCTCCACAGGGGCTTGAAGCTTTCTTT. It encodes CASVPPQGLEAFF.

This clonotype occurred a few times. The chain is built from TRBV4-1 and TRBJ2-3; D gene unclear. The CDR3 is 12 amino acids. Germline lookup yields CDR1 MGHRA and CDR2 YSYEKL. V dropped 1 base and J dropped 4 bases, with 3 bases sitting between them. CDR3 amino acids: CASSQAADTQYF. In nucleotides, the CDR3 is TGCGCCAGCAGCCAAGCAGCAGATACGCAGTATTTT.

The table lists this clonotype with many counts. The chain has TRBV7-3 and TRBJ2-2, with TRBD2 identical over 8 bases. Germline V gene sequence: CDR1 SGHTA, CDR2 FQGTGA. Trimming took 0 bases from V and 0 from J; bases not matched to a gene: 0. The CDR3 is made up of 16 amino acids. The CDR3 is CASSLTAGANTGELFF. The CDR3 DNA follows: TGTGCCAGCAGCTTAACAGCGGGGGCGAACACCGGGGAGCTGTTTTTT.

This clonotype was counted between two and nine times. This sequence joins TRBV15 and TRBJ1-1; no definite D call. The germline V gene encodes CDR1 LNHNV and CDR2 YYDKDF (reference sequence). V lost 5 bases, J lost 0 bases, and 7 bases lay in between. This CDR3 comprises 13 residues. The CDR3 spells CATSVQMNTEAFF. In DNA, the CDR3 is TGTGCCACCAGCGTCCAGATGAACACTGAAGCTTTCTTT.

Ten or more counts support this clonotype. The J gene is TRBJ2-6, the V gene TRBV19; D is perhaps TRBD1 (5 bases). Trimming pared 6 bases from V and 0 bases from J, leaving 9 bases between. Germline V gene sequence: CDR1 LNHDA, CDR2 SQIVND (reference sequence). The CDR3 extends over 15 amino acids. The CDR3 DNA reads TGTGCCAGTAGCAAAGGGGACTCTGGGGCCAACGTCCTGACTTTC. Translating gives CASSKGDSGANVLTF.

This sequence joins TRBV7-2 and TRBJ1-2; unclear D gene. The CDR3 runs 13 residues. Deletions cut 2 bases from V and 8 bases from J, with 12 bases between. From germline, CDR1 is SGHTA and CDR2 FQGNSA. The CDR3: CASSLLREKGYTF. The CDR3 nucleotides are TGTGCCAGCAGCTTACTTCGGGAGAAAGGCTACACCTTC.